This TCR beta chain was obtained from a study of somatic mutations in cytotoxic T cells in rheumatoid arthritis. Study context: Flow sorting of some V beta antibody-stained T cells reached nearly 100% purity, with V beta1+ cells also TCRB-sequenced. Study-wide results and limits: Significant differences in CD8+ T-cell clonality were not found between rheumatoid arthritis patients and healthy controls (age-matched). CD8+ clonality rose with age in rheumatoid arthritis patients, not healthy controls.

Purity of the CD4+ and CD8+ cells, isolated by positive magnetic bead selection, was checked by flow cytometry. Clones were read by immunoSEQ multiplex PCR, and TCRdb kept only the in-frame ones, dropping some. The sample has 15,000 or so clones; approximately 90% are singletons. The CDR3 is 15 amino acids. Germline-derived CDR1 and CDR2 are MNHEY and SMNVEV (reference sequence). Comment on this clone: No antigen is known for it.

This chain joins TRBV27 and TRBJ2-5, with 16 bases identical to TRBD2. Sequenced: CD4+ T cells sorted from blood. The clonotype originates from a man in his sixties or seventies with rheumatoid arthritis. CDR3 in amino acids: CQGGLAGGLQETQYF. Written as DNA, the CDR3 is TGTCAAGGGGGACTAGCGGGGGGGCTCCAAGAGACCCAGTACTTC.